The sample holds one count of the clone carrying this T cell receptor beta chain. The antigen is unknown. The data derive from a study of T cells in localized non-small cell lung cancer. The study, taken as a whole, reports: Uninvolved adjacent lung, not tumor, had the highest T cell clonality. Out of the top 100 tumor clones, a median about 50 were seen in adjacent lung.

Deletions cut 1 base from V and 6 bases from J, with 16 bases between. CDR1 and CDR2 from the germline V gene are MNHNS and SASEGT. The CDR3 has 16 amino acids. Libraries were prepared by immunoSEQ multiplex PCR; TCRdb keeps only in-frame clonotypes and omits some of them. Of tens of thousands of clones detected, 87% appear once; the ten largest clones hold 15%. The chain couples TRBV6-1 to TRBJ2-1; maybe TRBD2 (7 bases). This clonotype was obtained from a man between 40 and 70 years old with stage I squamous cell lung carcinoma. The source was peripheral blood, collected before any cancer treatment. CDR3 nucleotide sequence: TGTGCCAGCAGTGAAGAGGGGGAGGGACGGTCCAATGAGCAGTTCTTC. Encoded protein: CASSEEGEGRSNEQFF.